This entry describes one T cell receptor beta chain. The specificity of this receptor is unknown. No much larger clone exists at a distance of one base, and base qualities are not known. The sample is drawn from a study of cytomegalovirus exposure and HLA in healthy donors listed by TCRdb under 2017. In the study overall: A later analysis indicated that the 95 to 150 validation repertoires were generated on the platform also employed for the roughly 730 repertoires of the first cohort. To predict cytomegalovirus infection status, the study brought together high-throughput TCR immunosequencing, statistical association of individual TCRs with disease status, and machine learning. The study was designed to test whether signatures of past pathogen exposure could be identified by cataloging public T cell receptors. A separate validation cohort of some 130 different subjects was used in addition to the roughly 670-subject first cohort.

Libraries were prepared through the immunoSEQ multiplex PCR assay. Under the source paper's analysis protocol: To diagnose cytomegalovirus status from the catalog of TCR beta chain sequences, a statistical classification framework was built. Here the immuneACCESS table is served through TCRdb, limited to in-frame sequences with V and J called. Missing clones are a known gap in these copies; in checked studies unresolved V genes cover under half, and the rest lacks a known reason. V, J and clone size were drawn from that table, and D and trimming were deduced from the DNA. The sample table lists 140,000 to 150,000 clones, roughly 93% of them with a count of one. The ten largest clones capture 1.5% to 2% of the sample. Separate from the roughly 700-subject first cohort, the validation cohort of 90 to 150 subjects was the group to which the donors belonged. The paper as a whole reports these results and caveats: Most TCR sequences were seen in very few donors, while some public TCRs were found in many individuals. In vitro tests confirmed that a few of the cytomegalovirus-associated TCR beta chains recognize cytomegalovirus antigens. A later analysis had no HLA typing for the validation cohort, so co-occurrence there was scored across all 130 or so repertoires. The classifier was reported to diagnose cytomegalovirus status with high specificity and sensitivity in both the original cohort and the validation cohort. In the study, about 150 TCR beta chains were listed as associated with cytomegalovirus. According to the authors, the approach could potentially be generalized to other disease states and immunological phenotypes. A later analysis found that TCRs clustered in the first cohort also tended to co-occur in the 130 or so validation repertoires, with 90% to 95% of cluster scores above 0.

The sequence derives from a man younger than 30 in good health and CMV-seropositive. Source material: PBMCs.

CDR3 loop: CASSFPAGSNYGYTF. In nucleotide form, the sequence is TGTGCCAGCAGTTTCCCGGCGGGTTCTAACTATGGCTACACCTTC. The chain is encoded by TRBV28 joined to TRBJ1-2, with an unclear D gene assignment. The germline V gene specifies MDHEN as CDR1 and SYDVKM as CDR2. The CDR3 measures 15 amino acids from cysteine to phenylalanine. Only the CDR3 DNA stays, 45 bases, in frame from base 1. V lost 3 bases and J lost 0 bases; the stretch between them is 11 bases long.